This T cell receptor beta chain is from a study of radiotherapy plus CTLA-4 blockade in lung cancer. The table came from immunoSEQ multiplex PCR; TCRdb's copy has only in-frame clones and leaves some out. The sample shows 70,000 to 95,000 clones, over 75% of them seen only once. Trimming took 0 bases from V and 4 from J; bases not matched to a gene: 4. The germline V gene has CDR1 SGHRS and CDR2 YFSETQ. CDR3 length equals 15 residues. This clone was detected only a few times. The TCR sequence derives from a human donor with non-small cell lung cancer that progressed on radiotherapy plus ipilimumab. Specimen: peripheral blood, collected from a patient treated with radiotherapy plus ipilimumab. The chain recombines TRBV5-1 with TRBJ1-5; 7 nucleotides match TRBD1. The CDR3 region is CASSLGDSMNQPQHF. The CDR3, as DNA: TGCGCCAGCAGCTTGGGGGACAGTATGAATCAGCCCCAGCATTTT.